The source of this T cell receptor beta chain is a study of T-cell reconstitution after alpha-beta-depleted transplantation in children. The authors prepared the TCRbeta library with unique molecular identifiers. TCRdb reanalysed the PCR reads using MiXCR and keeps one entry per CDR3 protein. Among hundreds of thousands of distinct CDR3 sequences listed, around 13% were seen once. Germline V gene lookup returns CDR1 LNHNV and CDR2 YYDKDF (reference sequence). With 5 bases removed from V and 4 bases from J, the gap between germline ends came to 9 bases. This CDR3 has 13 amino acids. The table lists this clonotype with many counts.

The gene calls are TRBV15 and TRBJ2-1; D is undetermined. This TCR was recovered from a girl aged 2-15 years with congenital amegakaryocytic thrombocytopenia, due to receive a stem cell transplant. The sample consisted of PBMCs, taken before TCRalphabeta/CD19-depleted stem cell transplant. The CDR3 reads CATSLRSYNEQFF. The CDR3 DNA follows: TGTGCCACCAGCCTGCGGTCTTACAATGAGCAGTTCTTC.